Reported below is one T cell receptor beta chain. This sample was included in a study of blood T cell repertoires in COVID-19. Turning to the study itself: The study drew acute and convalescent COVID-19 samples from the United States, Italy and Spain.

Here immunoSEQ multiplex PCR was the method, and the copy in TCRdb shows in-frame clones only, minus some. Of 200,000 to 250,000 clones listed, roughly 82% were seen once; the top ten hold 4.7%. V was clipped by 3 bases and J by 13 bases, with 16 bases between them. The CDR3 length is 13 residues. From germline, CDR1 is DFQATT and CDR2 SNEGSKA (reference sequence). V usage is TRBV20-1 and J usage is TRBJ1-6, with D possibly being TRBD1 (5 bases). The sequenced sample was peripheral blood. The TCR originated in a woman in her 70s with acute or convalescent COVID-19. CDR3 bases: TGCAGTGCTAGTGGAGACAGCCTCGTCCCCCTCCACTTT. Protein sequence: CSASGDSLVPLHF.